This TCR beta chain emerged from a study of T cell responses to AZD1222 COVID-19 vaccine. The length of the CDR3 is 15 residues. Germline V gives CDR1 KGHDR, CDR2 SFDVKD. Trimming left V 9 bases short and J 2 bases short, with 16 bases between. Only in-frame clones appear in the TCRdb table, and some are missing; sequencing was by immunoSEQ multiplex PCR. The sample holds nearly 110,000 clones; roughly 90% are singletons and the top ten take under 9.5%. This TCR came from an adult who received the AZD1222 COVID-19 vaccine. V and J are TRBV24-1 and TRBJ2-1; D perhaps matches TRBD1 (5 bases). The specimen was peripheral blood, collected 28 days after the second AZD1222 dose. CDR3 sequence reads: CATGAPFDPYNEQFF. The CDR3 DNA follows: TGTGCCACCGGGGCCCCCTTCGACCCCTACAATGAGCAGTTCTTC.